This TCR beta chain was captured in a study of T cell repertoires in cytomegalovirus infection. Remarks on this clonotype: Its antigen is not identified. This may be a read error, as it is one base from a much larger clone.

This CDR3 is 11 amino acids long. Germline CDR1 is SGHVS and CDR2 is FNYEAQ. TCRdb redid the calling of the reads with MiXCR, one entry per CDR3 protein. The repertoire holds hundreds of thousands of distinct CDR3 sequences, with 25% to 35% as singletons. This receptor was obtained from a human donor in good health (CMV status not recorded). Some clones in this sample may be carry-over from other donors' samples. This chain connects TRBV7-6 to TRBJ2-7; D possibly corresponds to TRBD1 (5 bases). This sample comprised cultured PBMCs, obtained from culture after CMV antigen stimulation. The CDR3 here is CPSSLQVEQYF. Here the CDR3 DNA reads TGTCCCAGCAGCTTACAGGTCGAGCAGTACTTC.